Below are 31 T cell receptor beta chains sequenced from a single sample in a study of blood T cell repertoires in COVID-19. Method: immunoSEQ multiplex PCR; TCRdb's copy keeps in-frame clones and lacks some. The table has about 130,000 clones, roughly 72% seen once. The specimen sequenced was peripheral blood. Source of these receptors: a human donor in a cohort sampled during active COVID-19.

The chain has TRBV9 and TRBJ2-3; 10 bases agree with TRBD2. This CDR3 has 17 residues. Germline lookup yields CDR1 SGDLS and CDR2 YYNGEE. The trim removed 0 bases at V and 0 bases at J, leaving 4 bases unmatched. For the CDR3, the DNA is TGTGCCAGCAGCGTAGCCCATAGCGGGGGGAGCACAGATACGCAGTATTTT. Translation: CASSVAHSGGSTDTQYF.

This clone was seen only once. The V and J genes are TRBV7-9 and TRBJ1-2, with D hard to call. The germline gives CDR1 SEHNR, CDR2 FQNEAQ (reference sequence). Trimming shortened V by 2 bases and J by 7 bases, and 11 bases separated the two germline ends. The CDR3 sequence is 13 residues long. The CDR3 sequence is CASSLSRRFGYTF. The CDR3 DNA reads TGTGCCAGCAGCTTAAGCCGGAGGTTTGGCTACACCTTC.

This sequence joins TRBV6-1 and TRBJ2-7, with 8 bases lining up with TRBD1. Germline assignment: CDR1 MNHNS and CDR2 SASEGT. J lost 1 base, V lost 4 bases, and 9 bases had no gene match. The CDR3 covers 16 residues. Here the CDR3 reads CASSGWTGQVSYEQYF. Here the CDR3 DNA reads TGTGCCAGCAGTGGGTGGACAGGGCAGGTGTCCTACGAGCAGTACTTC.

This chain connects TRBV10-2 to TRBJ2-3, with 7 bases matching TRBD2. There are 14 residues in the CDR3. With 2 bases clipped from V and 5 bases from J, the junction kept 4 bases outside the gene matches. In germline, CDR1 is WSHSY, CDR2 SAAADI. The CDR3 protein is CASSEGLGVDTQYF. The CDR3 DNA follows: TGCGCCAGCAGTGAGGGACTAGGGGTAGATACGCAGTATTTT.

V is TRBV6-5 and J is TRBJ1-5; perhaps TRBD1 as D (5 bases). Germline-derived CDR1 and CDR2 are MNHEY and SVGAGI. V lost 4 bases to trimming and J lost 2 bases, with 12 bases between them. This CDR3 comprises 15 residues. The CDR3 DNA reads TGTGCCAGCAGTTCCGGTGGGGGGGGCAATCAGCCCCAGCATTTT. This sequence encodes CASSSGGGGNQPQHF.

The chain couples TRBV11-2 to TRBJ1-2; 8 nucleotides agree with TRBD1. Trimming at V came to 3 bases and at J to 6 bases, leaving 6 bases not matched to a gene. The CDR3 contains 14 residues. Germline V lookup: CDR1 SGHAT, CDR2 FQNNGV. CDR3 coding DNA: TGTGCCAGCAGCTTCGACAGGGGCAAGAATGGCTACACCTTC. Translating it yields CASSFDRGKNGYTF.

The rearrangement uses TRBV18 and TRBJ2-5; D possibly corresponds to TRBD1 (5 bases). V was trimmed by 3 bases and J by 5 bases, leaving 13 bases between them. The CDR3 totals 14 residues. Germline CDR1 reads KGHSH; CDR2 reads LQKENI. DNA of the CDR3: TGTGCCAGCTCACCCTTAGGGCAGGGTGAGACCCAGTACTTC. Protein product: CASSPLGQGETQYF.

The chain employs TRBV28 and TRBJ1-5, with D perhaps matching TRBD1 (5 bases). Trimming left V 0 bases short and J 1 base short, with 13 bases between. Germline V gene sequence: CDR1 MDHEN, CDR2 SYDVKM. The CDR3 loop spans 17 amino acids. The CDR3, as DNA: TGTGCCAGCAGTTTATGGGCCTCGGGGGGGAGCAATCAGCCCCAGCATTTT. It translates to CASSLWASGGSNQPQHF. The variable domain in full, with the rest retrieved from reference TRBV28 and TRBJ1-5, is DVKVTQSSRYLVKRTGEKVFLECVQDMDHENMFWYRQDPGLGLRLIYFSYDVKMKEKGDIPEGYSVSREKKERFSLILESASTNQTSMYLCASSLWASGGSNQPQHFGDGTRLSIL.

The rearrangement uses TRBV12-3 or TRBV12-4 and TRBJ2-3; the D gene is possibly TRBD2 (5 bases). V was clipped by 8 bases and J by 2 bases, with 11 bases between them. The length of the CDR3 is 13 residues. CDR3 in DNA: TGTGCCAGCTGGCGGGCCAACACAGATACGCAGTATTTT. Encoded protein: CASWRANTDTQYF.

The rearrangement joins TRBV10-1 to TRBJ2-1; D uncertain. The V gene lost 5 bases and the J gene lost 5 bases, with 4 bases spanning the gap. The CDR3 has 11 residues. From germline, CDR1 is WNHNN and CDR2 SYGVQD (reference sequence). The CDR3 coding sequence is TGCGCCAGCAGTCGAGACAATGAGCAGTTCTTC. This translates into CASSRDNEQFF.

This clone was found a few times. The V call is TRBV19, the J call TRBJ2-7; possibly TRBD2 for D (6 bases). V lost 3 bases and J 4 bases, leaving 10 bases between the germline ends. The germline gives CDR1 LNHDA, CDR2 SQIVND (reference sequence). The CDR3 runs to 13 residues. Here the CDR3 DNA reads TGTGCCAGTAGTATGTTTGGGGGGTACGAGCAGTACTTC. Translation gives CASSMFGGYEQYF. The whole variable domain, filled in from reference TRBV19 and TRBJ2-7, reads DGGITQSPKYLFRKEGQNVTLSCEQNLNHDAMYWYRQDPGQGLRLIYYSQIVNDFQKGDIAEGYSVSREKKESFPLTVTSAQKNPTAFYLCASSMFGGYEQYFGPGTRLTVT.

On this clone: This likely stems from a read error, as it lies one base from a far larger clone. V and J are TRBV4-1 and TRBJ1-6; tentatively, D is TRBD1 (6 bases). The germline V gene has CDR1 MGHRA and CDR2 YSYEKL. The CDR3 totals 13 residues. V was pared by 8 bases and J by 7 bases, with 12 bases between. CDR3 amino acids: CASCRQENSPLHF. The CDR3 DNA is TGCGCCAGCTGCCGACAGGAAAATTCACCCCTCCACTTT.

This chain connects TRBV29-1 to TRBJ2-3; 7 bases line up with TRBD2. J lost 0 bases, V lost 1 base, and 4 bases had no gene match. Germline V gene lookup returns CDR1 SQVTM and CDR2 ANQGSEA. This CDR3 is built from 15 residues. CDR3 sequence reads: CSVEGGGSSTDTQYF. The CDR3, as DNA: TGCAGCGTTGAAGGGGGAGGGAGCAGCACAGATACGCAGTATTTT.

This clone came up once. The CDR3 spells CASSFGLGYEQYF. The CDR3 DNA follows: TGTGCCAGCAGTTTTGGACTCGGGTACGAGCAGTACTTC. V and J are TRBV28 and TRBJ2-7, with D possibly TRBD2 on 5 matching bases. The CDR3 totals 13 residues. Deletions cut 3 bases from V and 4 bases from J, with 10 bases between. Germline CDR1 reads MDHEN; CDR2 reads SYDVKM.

The J gene is TRBJ1-1, the V gene TRBV7-8, with TRBD1 as a possible D gene (6 bases). Germline CDR1 SGHVS, CDR2 FQNEAQ. This CDR3 comprises 17 residues. The V gene lost 5 bases and the J gene lost 1 base, with 20 bases spanning the gap. The CDR3 region has the DNA TGTGCCAGCAGCCTTGGAGGGGGGGGTAGCCCGAACACTGAAGCTTTCTTT. The encoded protein is CASSLGGGGSPNTEAFF.

This chain links TRBV2 with TRBJ2-1; 8 positions agree with TRBD1. V dropped 8 bases and J dropped 8; count of bases not matched to a gene: 11. Germline CDR1 reads SNHLY; CDR2 reads FYNNEI. The CDR3 loop spans 14 amino acids. In nucleotides, the CDR3 is TGTGCCAGCGATCCAGACAGGGGAGGCGATGAGCAGTTCTTC. It specifies CASDPDRGGDEQFF.

The rearrangement links TRBV11-2 to TRBJ2-7; TRBD1 matches at 8 bases. The CDR3 runs 14 residues. V lost 5 bases to trimming and J lost 4 bases; unmatched junction nucleotides: 7. The germline V gene encodes CDR1 SGHAT and CDR2 FQNNGV. CDR3 bases: TGTGCCAGCAGCCCCAGACAGGGGTCTTACGAGCAGTACTTC. Translation: CASSPRQGSYEQYF.

The chain links TRBV5-1 to TRBJ2-7; 9 nucleotides agree with TRBD1. The CDR3 is 15 residues long. The trim removed 4 bases at V and 1 base at J, leaving 6 bases unmatched. Germline V CDR1 and CDR2: SGHRS, YFSETQ. The CDR3 loop is CASSHRDRASYEQYF. The CDR3 DNA sequence: TGCGCCAGCAGCCATCGGGACAGGGCATCCTACGAGCAGTACTTC. Full variable domain (rest looked up from reference TRBV5-1 and TRBJ2-7): KAGVTQTPRYLIKTRGQQVTLSCSPISGHRSVSWYQQTPGQGLQFLFEYFSETQRNKGNFPGRFSGRQFSNSRSEMNVSTLELGDSALYLCASSHRDRASYEQYFGPGTRLTVT.

The chain links TRBV6-5 to TRBJ1-5, with 7 bases aligning to TRBD1. The CDR3 sequence is 14 residues long. The germline V gene has CDR1 MNHEY and CDR2 SVGAGI. The trim removed 8 bases at V and 6 bases at J, leaving 10 bases unmatched. The CDR3 DNA reads TGTGCCAGCGGGGGCAACAGGGACAGTCAGCCCCAGCATTTT. Protein product: CASGGNRDSQPQHF.

This clone appeared a few times. The genes are TRBV27 and TRBJ2-2; D perhaps matches TRBD1 (6 bases). V was cut by 3 bases and J by 1 base, with 9 bases left in between. Germline loops: CDR1 MNHEY, CDR2 SMNVEV (reference sequence). This CDR3 spans 15 amino acids. The CDR3 reads CASSFSTGNTGELFF. Written as DNA, the CDR3 is TGTGCCAGCAGTTTTTCGACAGGGAACACCGGGGAGCTGTTTTTT.

This clone was picked up one time. The rearrangement joins TRBV3-1 (or the pseudogene TRBV3-2) to TRBJ1-5; 7 nucleotides agree with TRBD1. This CDR3 comprises 14 residues. In germline, CDR1 is LGHDT, CDR2 YNNKEL (reference sequence). Trimming removed 4 bases from V and 6 bases from J; junction bases left unmatched: 6. The CDR3 loop reads CASSRNRGGQPQHF. In DNA form, the CDR3 reads TGTGCCAGCAGCCGTAACAGGGGTGGTCAGCCCCAGCATTTT.

The J gene is TRBJ1-3, the V gene TRBV5-6, with unresolved D. V was trimmed by 3 bases and J by 0 bases, leaving 10 bases between them. This CDR3 has 15 amino acids. Germline V lookup: CDR1 SGHDT, CDR2 YYEEEE. CDR3 amino acids: CASSSDGYSGNTIYF. CDR3 nucleotide sequence: TGTGCCAGCAGCTCCGACGGGTACTCTGGAAACACCATATATTTT. The variable domain in full, with the rest retrieved from reference TRBV5-6 and TRBJ1-3, is DAGVTQSPTHLIKTRGQQVTLRCSPKSGHDTVSWYQQALGQGPQFIFQYYEEEERQRGNFPDRFSGHQFPNYSSELNVNALLLGDSALYLCASSSDGYSGNTIYFGEGSWLTVV.

This chain uses TRBV29-1 with TRBJ1-4; tentatively, D is TRBD1 (5 bases). Trimming stripped 5 bases from V and 4 bases from J, with 20 bases between. CDR3 length equals 16 residues. CDR1 SQVTM and CDR2 ANQGSEA come from the germline V gene. CDR3 sequence: CSVRGRGEGGNEKLFF. DNA for the CDR3: TGCAGCGTTAGAGGGAGGGGAGAAGGAGGTAATGAAAAACTGTTTTTT.

The sample holds a few counts of this clone. CDR3 in amino acids: CASSLAGAYEQYF. The CDR3 DNA is TGTGCCAGCAGTTTAGCCGGAGCCTACGAGCAGTACTTC. The chain employs TRBV27 and TRBJ2-7; the D is unclear. V gave up 2 bases and J gave up 2 bases, with 7 bases separating them. The CDR3 runs to 13 residues. The V gene's germline CDR1 is MNHEY and CDR2 SMNVEV (reference sequence).

The chain has TRBV6-6 and TRBJ2-7; 7 nucleotides match TRBD2. The CDR3 runs to 15 residues. Germline V lookup: CDR1 MNHNY, CDR2 SVGAGI (reference sequence). V was clipped by 10 bases and J by 2 bases; unmatched bases: 14. CDR3 nucleotide sequence: TGTGCCACCACCGGGGGGACCTTTGGCACCTACGAGCAGTACTTC. Residues: CATTGGTFGTYEQYF.

V gene TRBV30 combines with J gene TRBJ2-1, with a possible D match to TRBD1 (6 bases). The CDR3 totals 12 residues. Germline loops: CDR1 GTSNPN, CDR2 SVGIG (reference sequence). V was pared by 6 bases and J by 8 bases, with 14 bases between. The CDR3 loop reads CACNQQGYEQFF. The CDR3 DNA sequence: TGTGCCTGCAACCAACAGGGCTATGAGCAGTTCTTC.

This clone was recorded a few times. V and J are TRBV5-6 and TRBJ1-4, with 8 positions matching TRBD1. The CDR3 is 16 amino acids. CDR1 is SGHDT, CDR2 YYEEEE, per germline. V gave up 4 bases and J gave up 4 bases; unmatched junction bases: 9. As DNA, the CDR3 is TGTGCCAGCAGCAGGATGGGACAGGCGATTAATGAAAAACTGTTTTTT. This translates into CASSRMGQAINEKLFF.

J is TRBJ1-1 and V is TRBV30; D not certain. From germline, CDR1 is GTSNPN and CDR2 SVGIG (reference sequence). The V end lost 1 base, the J end lost 5 bases, and 11 bases lay between the germline ends. The CDR3 spans 13 residues. The DNA for the CDR3 is TGTGCCTGGAGTGAGGCGGTTTCGACTGAAGCTTTCTTT. Amino acids: CAWSEAVSTEAFF.

As concerns this clone: The same CDR3 arises from other DNA sequences in this sample as well. The V gene is TRBV20-1, the J gene TRBJ1-3; 10 bases are shared with TRBD1. CDR3 length: 14 amino acids. Losses at the gene ends were 3 bases for V and 2 bases for J; bases not matched to a gene: 1. The V gene's germline CDR1 is DFQATT and CDR2 SNEGSKA (reference sequence). This chain's CDR3 is CSASDRGPGNTIYF. The CDR3 DNA sequence: TGCAGTGCTAGTGACAGGGGGCCTGGAAACACCATATATTTT.

The chain is built from TRBV6-2 or TRBV6-3 and TRBJ2-5, with 8 bases lining up with TRBD2. The CDR3 contains 15 residues. The ends lost 6 bases at V and 1 base at J; junction bases unmatched: 7. In germline, CDR1 is MNHEY, CDR2 SVGEGT. CDR3 sequence (DNA): TGTGCCAGCAGCCTCGGACTAGCCACCCAAGAGACCCAGTACTTC. It encodes CASSLGLATQETQYF.

Concerning this clone itself: Other DNA variants within this sample encode the same CDR3. V and J are TRBV28 and TRBJ2-7, with D maybe TRBD1 (5 bases). This CDR3 contains 12 residues. Trimming removed 6 bases at V and 7 bases at J, with 13 bases between. Germline CDR1 reads MDHEN; CDR2 reads SYDVKM. The DNA of the CDR3 is TGTGCCAGCAGCCTCCAGGGCAGAGAGCAGTACTTC. The encoded protein is CASSLQGREQYF.